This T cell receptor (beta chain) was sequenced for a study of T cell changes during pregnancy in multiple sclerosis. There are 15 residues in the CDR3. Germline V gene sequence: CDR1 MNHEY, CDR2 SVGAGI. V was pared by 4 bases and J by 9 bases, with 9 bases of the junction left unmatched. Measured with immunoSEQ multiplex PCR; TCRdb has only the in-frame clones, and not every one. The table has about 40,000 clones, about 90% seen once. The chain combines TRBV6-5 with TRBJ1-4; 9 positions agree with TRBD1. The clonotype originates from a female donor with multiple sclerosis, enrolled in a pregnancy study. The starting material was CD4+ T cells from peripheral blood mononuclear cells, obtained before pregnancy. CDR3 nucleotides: TGTGCCAGCAGTTGGCAGGGACAGGGTATGAAAAAACTGTTTTTT. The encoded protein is CASSWQGQGMKKLFF.